A selection of T cell receptor beta chains follows, all from one sample in a study of Ad26.COV2.S vaccination and SARS-CoV-2 variants. The method was immunoSEQ multiplex PCR; TCRdb's version includes in-frame clones alone and lacks a portion of them. The sample includes approximately 410,000 clones, roughly 90% seen only once; the top ten take around 1.8%. The specimen was peripheral blood, collected in a trial of Ad26.COV2.S vaccine versus placebo. The source of these receptors is a person between 18 and 60 years old who received the Ad26.COV2.S COVID-19 vaccine or a placebo. Both conserved end residues are part of each CDR3. The order of the fields is D gene, clone size, V gene, J gene, CDR3 protein, CDR3 DNA. D genes are given only for firm matches. For some rows the clone size is stated as once, few or many, or as a class when expanded; others skip it.

>TRBD2|.|TRBV11-2|TRBJ2-1
CASSLGGLAGFQAPEQFF
TGTGCCAGCAGCTTGGGGGGACTAGCGGGGTTCCAGGCTCCTGAGCAGTTCTTC
>TRBD1|.|TRBV5-6|TRBJ2-5
CASSLGTGLVISDQYF
TGTGCCAGCAGCTTGGGGACAGGGCTGGTTATCAGCGACCAGTACTTC
>.|.|TRBV4-1|TRBJ2-5
CASSQDLWRALQETQYF
TGCGCCAGCAGCCAAGATCTGTGGCGGGCACTCCAAGAGACCCAGTACTTC
>.|few|TRBV3-1/TRBV3-2|TRBJ1-1
CASSPRGEAEAFF
TGTGCCAGCAGCCCACGTGGAGAAGCTGAAGCTTTCTTT
>TRBD1|.|TRBV19|TRBJ1-1
CASSIGTGDLLNTEAFF
TGTGCCAGTAGTATTGGAACAGGGGACCTACTGAACACTGAAGCTTTCTTT
>TRBD2|.|TRBV7-8|TRBJ2-1
CASSNGGAHNEQFF
TGTGCCAGCAGCAACGGGGGGGCCCACAATGAGCAGTTCTTC
>TRBD1|.|TRBV4-1|TRBJ2-6
CASSQELRDRVQLTGANVLTF
TGCGCCAGCAGCCAAGAACTCCGGGACAGGGTACAACTGACTGGGGCCAACGTCCTGACTTTC
>TRBD2|.|TRBV13|TRBJ2-7
CASSTGLAGSGAEQYF
TGTGCCAGCAGCACGGGACTAGCGGGGTCGGGGGCCGAGCAGTACTTC
>TRBD2|.|TRBV7-8|TRBJ2-5
CASSLIGGGAQETQYF
TGTGCCAGCAGCTTAATTGGCGGGGGGGCCCAAGAGACCCAGTACTTC
>.|.|TRBV5-1|TRBJ2-7
CASSFKGPKPYEQYF
TGCGCCAGCAGCTTCAAGGGCCCTAAGCCCTACGAGCAGTACTTC
>TRBD1|.|TRBV30|TRBJ1-5
CAWSGAGTVSNQPQHF
TGTGCCTGGAGCGGCGCCGGGACAGTAAGCAATCAGCCCCAGCATTTT
>.|.|TRBV4-3|TRBJ2-1
CASSQKTGQYNEQFF
TGCGCCAGCAGCCAAAAGACAGGACAATACAATGAGCAGTTCTTC
>.|.|TRBV7-9|TRBJ2-7
CASSLSYSYEQYF
TGTGCCAGCAGCTTAAGTTATTCCTACGAGCAGTACTTC
>.|.|TRBV28|TRBJ1-3
CATLTRSLSSGNTIYF
TGTGCCACCTTAACCAGGAGCCTCAGCTCTGGAAACACCATATATTTT
>.|.|TRBV15|TRBJ1-3
CATPPSVRSSGNTIYF
TGTGCCACCCCCCCGAGTGTCCGGAGCTCTGGAAACACCATATATTTT
>TRBD1|.|TRBV3-1/TRBV3-2|TRBJ1-1
CASSPGQGNTEAFF
TGTGCCAGCAGCCCAGGACAGGGGAACACTGAAGCTTTCTTT
>.|.|TRBV28|TRBJ1-5
CASSLPLSNQPQHF
TGTGCCAGCAGTTTACCTCTAAGCAATCAGCCCCAGCATTTT
>TRBD2|.|TRBV27|TRBJ2-1
CASSFRYSGGTYNEQFF
TGTGCCAGCAGTTTCCGCTATAGCGGGGGGACCTACAATGAGCAGTTCTTC
>.|.|TRBV7-2|TRBJ1-5
CASSFDTSGNQPQHF
TGTGCCAGCAGCTTTGACACCTCGGGCAATCAGCCCCAGCATTTT
>.|.|TRBV30|TRBJ1-2
CAWSVHWAGIRANYGYTF
TGTGCCTGGAGTGTACACTGGGCAGGGATTAGGGCTAACTATGGCTACACCTTC
>.|.|TRBV25-1|TRBJ2-5
CASSESGAGFHGETQYF
TGTGCCAGCAGTGAATCAGGAGCAGGGTTTCACGGAGAGACCCAGTACTTC
>TRBD1|.|TRBV5-4|TRBJ2-7
CASTGTGAYEQYF
TGTGCCAGCACGGGGACAGGGGCCTACGAGCAGTACTTC
>.|.|TRBV12-3/TRBV12-4|TRBJ1-4
CASSRRQVEKLFF
TGTGCCAGCAGCCGCCGACAAGTTGAAAAACTGTTTTTT
>.|.|TRBV11-2|TRBJ2-3
CASSPGSTDTQYF
TGTGCCAGCAGCCCAGGAAGCACAGATACGCAGTATTTT
>.|.|TRBV11-2|TRBJ2-5
CASRSQRETQYF
TGTGCCAGCAGATCCCAAAGGGAGACCCAGTACTTC
>.|.|TRBV6-6|TRBJ2-1
CASSYSLDNEQFF
TGTGCCAGCAGTTACTCGCTGGACAATGAGCAGTTCTTC
>.|once|TRBV5-1|TRBJ2-5
CASSLPPETQYF
TGCGCCAGCAGCTTACCCCCAGAGACCCAGTACTTC
>TRBD2|.|TRBV12-5|TRBJ2-2
CASGAGGATGELFF
TGTGCTAGTGGTGCGGGGGGGGCCACCGGGGAGCTGTTTTTT
>TRBD2|.|TRBV11-2|TRBJ2-7
CASSQTSGGSYEQYF
TGTGCCAGCAGCCAGACTAGCGGGGGGTCCTACGAGCAGTACTTC
>.|.|TRBV6-5|TRBJ2-1
CASSRGQGVDEQFF
TGTGCCAGCAGTAGGGGCCAGGGAGTCGATGAGCAGTTCTTC
>.|.|TRBV4-3|TRBJ1-5
CASSQDRYSNQPQHF
TGCGCCAGCAGCCAAGATCGATATAGCAATCAGCCCCAGCATTTT
>.|.|TRBV7-2|TRBJ2-7
CASSLTAFSSYEQYF
TGTGCCAGCAGCTTAACCGCGTTTAGCTCCTACGAGCAGTACTTC
>.|.|TRBV6-5|TRBJ1-1
CASSYSGPSNTEAFF
TGTGCCAGCAGTTACTCGGGACCGTCGAACACTGAAGCTTTCTTT
>TRBD2|once|TRBV24-1|TRBJ2-5
CATSAGGLETQYF
TGTGCCACCAGTGCGGGGGGGCTGGAGACCCAGTACTTC
>.|.|TRBV6-1|TRBJ2-3
CASSELAWAPDTQYF
TGTGCCAGCAGTGAACTCGCCTGGGCCCCAGATACGCAGTATTTT
>.|once|TRBV11-2|TRBJ1-1
CASINPRGTNTEAFF
TGTGCCAGCATTAACCCGCGGGGGACCAACACTGAAGCTTTCTTT
>.|.|TRBV4-3|TRBJ2-6
CASSQETSSGANVLTF
TGCGCCAGCAGCCAAGAGACGAGCTCTGGGGCCAACGTCCTGACTTTC
>TRBD1|.|TRBV27|TRBJ1-4
CASSSFREGQGNEKLFF
TGTGCCAGCAGCTCTTTTCGTGAGGGACAGGGTAACGAAAAACTGTTTTTT
>TRBD2|once|TRBV18|TRBJ2-3
CASSPRGLAGGPGYF
TGTGCCAGCTCCCCTCGAGGACTAGCGGGGGGACCCGGGTATTTT
>.|.|TRBV6-5|TRBJ2-1
CASRYLRGTANEQFF
TGTGCCAGCAGATACCTGCGGGGTACGGCCAATGAGCAGTTCTTC
>.|.|TRBV27|TRBJ2-3
CASSFLLASLTERGTDTQYF
TGTGCCAGCAGCTTCCTCCTGGCGTCCCTGACAGAGAGGGGCACAGATACGCAGTATTTT
>TRBD2|once|TRBV19|TRBJ2-3
CASNPVGLADLGTQYF
TGTGCCAGTAACCCAGTGGGACTAGCAGACTTGGGTACGCAGTATTTT
>.|.|TRBV7-8|TRBJ1-2
CASSLFGGNYGYTF
TGTGCCAGCAGCTTATTTGGGGGAAACTATGGCTACACCTTC
>.|.|TRBV7-2|TRBJ2-6
CASTLGGAGANVLTF
TGTGCCAGCACTCTTGGCGGGGCTGGGGCCAACGTCCTGACTTTC
>.|.|TRBV2|TRBJ1-6
CATSLSSYNSPLHF
TGTGCCACCTCATTGAGCTCCTATAATTCACCCCTCCACTTT
>TRBD1|.|TRBV18|TRBJ1-6
CASSPDRAQNSPLHF
TGTGCCAGCTCACCGGACAGGGCGCAAAATTCACCCCTCCACTTT
>.|.|TRBV6-5|TRBJ2-3
CASTPRLGGSDTQYF
TGTGCCAGCACTCCGAGGCTTGGTGGTTCAGATACGCAGTATTTT
>TRBD1|.|TRBV5-4|TRBJ1-2
CASPSGGTYGYTF
TGTGCCAGCCCCTCAGGGGGCACCTATGGCTACACCTTC
>.|.|TRBV5-1|TRBJ2-5
CASSLEGGPYLQETQYF
TGCGCCAGCAGCTTGGAGGGGGGGCCTTACCTACAAGAGACCCAGTACTTC
>.|.|TRBV5-6|TRBJ1-4
CASSLLGAGDATNEKLFF
TGTGCCAGCAGCTTGTTGGGCGCCGGGGATGCAACTAATGAAAAACTGTTTTTT
>.|once|TRBV6-2/TRBV6-3|TRBJ2-2
CASSYGGHTGELFF
TGTGCCAGCAGTTACGGCGGTCACACCGGGGAGCTGTTTTTT